Presented here are 32 T cell receptor beta chains from one specimen sequenced in a study of T-cell memory formation after mild COVID-19. One entry per CDR3 protein results from TCRdb running MiXCR on the 5' RACE reads. The table lists 200,000 to 250,000 distinct CDR3 sequences, approximately 9% of them singletons. Material for sequencing was PBMCs or a T cell subset sorted from them (not recorded which). The receptors were sampled from a young man who had mild COVID-19 (a few samples of this study predate the infection). Cell type and time point are not known.

A note on this clonotype: One end of the junction is discordant with germline, which a read error may explain. The genes are TRBV7-9 and TRBJ2-3; the D call may be TRBD1 or TRBD2 (6 bases each). CDR1 and CDR2 from the germline V gene are SEHNR and FQNEAQ (reference sequence). This CDR3 contains 16 residues. Written as DNA, the CDR3 is TGTGCCAGCAGCCCTTTTCCCGACGGGGGCACGGATACGCAGTATTTT. Translating gives CASSPFPDGGTDTQYF. Full variable domain (missing parts from reference TRBV7-9 and TRBJ2-3): DTGVSQNPRHKITKRGQNVTFRCDPISEHNRLYWYRQTLGQGPEFLTYFQNEAQLEKSRLLSDRFSAERPKGSFSTLEIQRTEQGDSAMYLCASSPFPDGGTDTQYFGPGTRLTVL.

The chain has TRBV12-3 or TRBV12-4 and TRBJ2-3, with D perhaps TRBD1 (5 bases). Trimming left V 7 bases short and J 6 bases short, with 11 bases between. The CDR3 is 12 amino acids. The CDR3 DNA sequence: TGTGCCAGCACTGGGGCGTCGGATACGCAGTATTTT. Its translation: CASTGASDTQYF.

This clonotype was detected a few times. V is TRBV4-3 and J is TRBJ1-4; D unresolved. Germline assignment: CDR1 LGHNA and CDR2 YSLEER. There are 16 residues in the CDR3. V was clipped by 0 bases and J by 4 bases, with 12 bases between them. The CDR3 reads CASSQDSTARNEKLFF. DNA of the CDR3: TGCGCCAGCAGCCAAGATTCGACGGCGCGTAATGAAAAACTGTTTTTT.

This clonotype has more than one count but fewer than ten. The gene calls are TRBV5-6 and TRBJ2-5; 7 bases are a match to TRBD1. Losses at the gene ends were 4 bases for V and 5 bases for J; bases not matched to a gene: 11. The CDR3 contains 15 residues. Germline values: CDR1 SGHDT, CDR2 YYEEEE. CDR3 residues: CASSIQGPGWETQYF. The CDR3 DNA sequence: TGTGCCAGCAGCATACAGGGGCCGGGGTGGGAGACCCAGTACTTC.

This clonotype has ten or more counts. This sequence joins TRBV12-3 or TRBV12-4 and TRBJ1-2; 9 bases agree with TRBD1. J was trimmed by 7 bases and V by 2 bases; bases with no gene match: 14. The CDR3 totals 17 residues. In DNA, the CDR3 is TGTGCCAGCAGTTTATCGGGACAGGGACCACCAAGCTTTGGCTACACCTTC. Amino acids: CASSLSGQGPPSFGYTF.

The chain has TRBV6-1 and TRBJ1-6; the D gene is possibly TRBD1 (6 bases). The CDR3 extends over 12 amino acids. The ends were cut back, 11 bases at V and 4 bases at J, with 9 bases in the middle. The germline V gene has CDR1 MNHNS and CDR2 SASEGT. The CDR3 is CAGQPYNSPLHF. The CDR3 DNA sequence: TGTGCCGGACAGCCTTATAATTCACCCCTCCACTTT.

V and J are TRBV3-1 and TRBJ2-3; D uncertain. V was shortened by 4 bases and J by 2 bases, with 10 bases between the two germline ends. CDR1 is LGHDT and CDR2 is YNNKEL in the germline V gene (reference sequence). This CDR3 is 14 amino acids long. CDR3 in DNA: TGTGCCAGCAGCCTCCTCGCCTCCACAGATACGCAGTATTTT. This encodes CASSLLASTDTQYF.

The genes are TRBV15 and TRBJ2-3; D is unclear. The CDR3 runs 13 residues. CDR1 and CDR2 from the germline V gene are LNHNV and YYDKDF (reference sequence). V gave up 0 bases and J gave up 9 bases, with 10 bases separating them. The CDR3 DNA is TGTGCCACCAGCAGAGATCGGGCTGGGACGCAGTATTTT. It yields the protein CATSRDRAGTQYF.

This clonotype has a handful of counts. The chain joins TRBV4-1 to TRBJ2-3, with D maybe TRBD1 (6 bases). The CDR3 contains 14 residues. The germline V and J ends were trimmed by 4 bases and 4 bases, with 12 bases remaining between them. Germline assignment: CDR1 MGHRA and CDR2 YSYEKL. CDR3 nucleotides: TGCGCCAGCAGCCCTTTGGACAGTGCAGATACGCAGTATTTT. As protein: CASSPLDSADTQYF.

CDR3 nucleotide sequence: TGTGCCAGCTCAGAAGGGGATGTCGACGAGCAGTACGTC. Its translation: CASSEGDVDEQYV. The chain is built from TRBV18 and TRBJ2-7; D may be TRBD1 (5 bases). This CDR3 has 13 residues. V dropped 5 bases and J dropped 5 bases, with 13 bases sitting between them. Germline CDR1 is KGHSH and CDR2 is LQKENI.

Only a few counts were recorded for this clonotype. This sequence joins TRBV5-5 and TRBJ2-7; 7 nucleotides agree with TRBD1. CDR1 is SGHKS and CDR2 is YYEKEE in the germline V gene (reference sequence). The CDR3 totals 15 residues. J lost 4 bases, V lost 0 bases, and 7 bases had no gene match. CDR3 amino acids: CASSLGPGQSYEQYV. The CDR3 coding sequence is TGTGCCAGCAGCTTGGGGCCGGGACAGAGTTACGAGCAGTACGTC.

This clonotype was observed a handful of times. V and J are TRBV12-3 or TRBV12-4 and TRBJ2-5, with no clear D. V was pared by 3 bases and J by 1 base, with 9 bases between. This CDR3 spans 14 amino acids. CDR3 in DNA: TGTGCCAGCAGTTTTCTGGCCCCCCAAGAGACCCAGTACTTC. This translates into CASSFLAPQETQYF.

Only a few counts were recorded for this clonotype. The chain has TRBV5-1 and TRBJ2-3, with 11 nucleotides matching TRBD1. This CDR3 comprises 16 residues. The junction had 9 bases not matched to a gene; V was cut back by 7 bases and J by 2 bases. CDR1 and CDR2 from the germline V gene are SGHRS and YFSETQ. The CDR3 coding sequence is TGCGCCAGCTTGAGGACAGGGGGCGGCTTCACAGATACGCAGTATTTT. Its translation is CASLRTGGGFTDTQYF. The full variable domain, rest sourced from reference TRBV5-1 and TRBJ2-3, is KAGVTQTPRYLIKTRGQQVTLSCSPISGHRSVSWYQQTPGQGLQFLFEYFSETQRNKGNFPGRFSGRQFSNSRSEMNVSTLELGDSALYLCASLRTGGGFTDTQYFGPGTRLTVL.

This clonotype was seen only a few times. The genes are TRBV11-3 and TRBJ2-1; 7 bases align to TRBD2. The CDR3 has 15 amino acids. Germline CDR1 and CDR2: SGHNT and YENEEA. V lost 5 bases to trimming and J lost 5 bases; unmatched junction nucleotides: 9. As DNA, the CDR3 is TGTGCCAGCAGCGAAGGACTAGGGCTGAACAATGAGCAGTTCTTC. This sequence encodes CASSEGLGLNNEQFF.

This sequence joins TRBV18 and TRBJ2-7; no clear D gene. The CDR3 is 15 residues long. From germline, CDR1 is KGHSH and CDR2 LQKENI. The V gene lost 5 bases and the J gene lost 3 bases, with 17 bases spanning the gap. This chain's CDR3 is CASSSTDGDFYEQYF. In DNA form, the CDR3 reads TGTGCCAGCTCATCCACGGACGGAGATTTCTACGAGCAGTACTTC.

This clonotype came up many times. This sequence joins TRBV27 and TRBJ2-5; unclear D gene. V lost 5 bases and J 5 bases, leaving 12 bases between the germline ends. Per germline, CDR1 MNHEY and CDR2 SMNVEV (reference sequence). The CDR3 is made up of 13 amino acids. CDR3 sequence (DNA): TGTGCCAGCAGTCGAAGGCGTTTCGAGACCCAGTACTTC. Protein product: CASSRRRFETQYF.

The rearrangement uses TRBV7-2 and TRBJ2-7; no clear D gene. This CDR3 comprises 12 residues. CDR1 and CDR2 (germline): SGHTA, FQGNSA. Trimming removed 4 bases at V and 5 bases at J, with 9 bases between. The CDR3 DNA reads TGTGCCAGCAGCTCCTATCGTAACGAGCAGTACTTC. Translation gives CASSSYRNEQYF. The full variable domain, in which reference TRBV7-2 and TRBJ2-7 provide the parts outside the CDR3, is GAGVSQSPSNKVTEKGKDVELRCDPISGHTALYWYRQSLGQGLEFLIYFQGNSAPDKSGLPSDRFSAERTGGSVSTLTIQRTQQEDSAVYLCASSSYRNEQYFGPGTRLTVT.

V and J are TRBV2 and TRBJ2-7; TRBD1 or TRBD2 may be the D gene (5 bases each). The CDR3 loop spans 12 amino acids. CDR1 is SNHLY, CDR2 FYNNEI, per germline. The V end was cut by 3 bases, the J end by 3 bases, with 6 bases between. CDR3 region: CASSDGGYEQYV. The CDR3 DNA follows: TGTGCCAGCAGTGATGGGGGCTACGAGCAGTACGTC.

This clonotype occurred many times. The chain joins TRBV3-1 to TRBJ2-4; 13 nucleotides align to TRBD2. The CDR3 spans 16 residues. V trimming: 4 bases; J trimming: 1 base; junction bases outside the gene matches: 1. Per germline, CDR1 LGHDT and CDR2 YNNKEL (reference sequence). The CDR3 sequence is CASSPTSGGAKNIQYF. The DNA of the CDR3 is TGTGCCAGCAGCCCGACTAGCGGGGGGGCCAAAAACATTCAGTACTTC.

The chain couples TRBV18 to TRBJ1-2; no reliable D call. Trimming removed 2 bases from V and 2 bases from J, with 12 bases in between. This CDR3 comprises 15 residues. Germline assignment: CDR1 KGHSH and CDR2 LQKENI. The CDR3 DNA follows: TGTGCCAGCTCACCAGGATCGGGTACAAACTATGGCTACACCTTC. Its translation is CASSPGSGTNYGYTF.

V is TRBV5-6 and J is TRBJ2-7; D might be TRBD1 (5 bases). V gave up 1 base and J gave up 4 bases, with 9 bases separating them. The CDR3 spans 13 residues. The germline gives CDR1 SGHDT, CDR2 YYEEEE. CDR3 residues: CASSLFRVYEQYF. Here the CDR3 DNA reads TGTGCCAGCAGCTTGTTCAGGGTTTACGAGCAGTACTTC.

The chain uses TRBV7-9 and TRBJ2-1; 8 nucleotides align to TRBD1. In germline, CDR1 is SEHNR, CDR2 FQNEAQ (reference sequence). Germline trimming cut 3 bases from V and 8 bases from J; bases unmatched to any gene: 9. CDR3 length: 15 residues. The CDR3 reads CASSFQGAFSDEQFF. CDR3 nucleotides: TGTGCCAGCAGCTTCCAGGGGGCGTTTAGCGATGAGCAGTTCTTC. Full variable domain (outside the CDR3, taken from reference TRBV7-9 and TRBJ2-1): DTGVSQNPRHKITKRGQNVTFRCDPISEHNRLYWYRQTLGQGPEFLTYFQNEAQLEKSRLLSDRFSAERPKGSFSTLEIQRTEQGDSAMYLCASSFQGAFSDEQFFGPGTRLTVL.

J is TRBJ1-2 and V is TRBV7-6; no firm D call. The CDR3 runs 13 residues. V was trimmed by 2 bases and J by 5 bases, leaving 9 bases between them. Germline-derived CDR1 and CDR2 are SGHVS and FNYEAQ. The CDR3 reads CASSLNSGYGYTF. The CDR3, as DNA: TGTGCCAGCAGCTTAAATTCGGGATATGGCTACACCTTC.

This chain links TRBV20-1 with TRBJ2-7; 9 bases map to TRBD2. This CDR3 comprises 13 residues. The germline V gene has CDR1 DFQATT and CDR2 SNEGSKA (reference sequence). V was pared by 5 bases and J by 2 bases, with 4 bases of the junction left unmatched. The CDR3 DNA reads TGCAGTGCTGCCACTAGCGGGCCCTACGAGCAGTACTTC. It is translated as CSAATSGPYEQYF.

V gene TRBV5-1 combines with J gene TRBJ2-3; the match to TRBD2 covers 9 bases. The J segment lost 3 bases and the V segment lost 4 bases, leaving 9 bases of the junction unmatched. The germline gives CDR1 SGHRS, CDR2 YFSETQ. The CDR3 length is 16 residues. CDR3 sequence reads: CASSLRGGLATDTQYF. In nucleotides, the CDR3 is TGCGCCAGCAGCCTGAGGGGAGGACTAGCGACAGATACGCAGTATTTT.

This clonotype came up a few times. The chain combines TRBV20-1 with TRBJ2-3, with D perhaps TRBD1 or TRBD2 (5 bases each). The CDR3 length is 13 residues. V was trimmed by 5 bases and J by 2 bases, leaving 11 bases between them. The germline V gene has CDR1 DFQATT and CDR2 SNEGSKA (reference sequence). CDR3 sequence (DNA): TGCAGTGCTTACGCCGGGGCCACAGATACGCAGTATTTT. Amino acids: CSAYAGATDTQYF.

This clonotype was seen a few times. The rearrangement uses TRBV7-9 and TRBJ1-6; the D is unclear. The CDR3 loop spans 15 amino acids. Trimming cost V 5 bases and J 13 bases, with 21 bases left between them. Germline V CDR1 and CDR2: SEHNR, FQNEAQ (reference sequence). The CDR3 loop is CASSPPETPPSPLHF. CDR3 DNA sequence: TGTGCCAGCAGCCCCCCGGAGACACCACCTTCGCCCCTCCACTTT.

The chain uses TRBV9 and TRBJ2-1; 7 bases align to TRBD1. The germline CDR1 and CDR2 sequences are SGDLS and YYNGEE. The V segment lost 4 bases and the J segment 4 bases; nucleotides outside the gene matches: 11. The CDR3 has 16 residues. The CDR3 coding sequence is TGTGCCAGCAGCACGGAAGATGAGACAGGGTACAATGAGCAGTTCTTC. It specifies CASSTEDETGYNEQFF.

The table lists this clonotype with a few counts. This sequence joins TRBV7-3 and TRBJ2-1; 8 positions agree with TRBD2. There are 16 residues in the CDR3. Germline CDR1 reads SGHTA; CDR2 reads FQGTGA. V trimming: 5 bases; J trimming: 4 bases; junction bases outside the gene matches: 10. CDR3 sequence (DNA): TGTGCCAGCAGCGACAGAGCGGGGGTGGTATACAATGAGCAGTTCTTC. This translates into CASSDRAGVVYNEQFF.

This rearrangement joins TRBV6-2 or TRBV6-3 to TRBJ2-5; D remains ambiguous. This CDR3 has 12 amino acids. The germline CDR1 and CDR2 sequences are MNHEY and SVGEGT. V was pared by 2 bases and J by 2 bases, with 3 bases between. The CDR3 DNA is TGTGCCAGCAGTTACGCACAAGAGACCCAGTACTTC. This codes for CASSYAQETQYF.

This clonotype was observed a few times. This chain uses TRBV5-1 with TRBJ2-2; possibly TRBD1 for D (5 bases). The CDR3 consists of 14 residues. The V and J ends lost 4 bases and 4 bases respectively, with 11 bases between them. The germline CDR1 and CDR2 sequences are SGHRS and YFSETQ. In DNA form, the CDR3 reads TGCGCCAGCAGCGGGCAGGGCTTCACCGGGGAGCTGTTTTTT. It translates to CASSGQGFTGELFF.

This chain connects TRBV12-3 or TRBV12-4 to TRBJ1-1; no firm D call. V gave up 8 bases and J gave up 2 bases, with 9 bases separating them. The CDR3 runs 12 residues. CDR3 in amino acids: CASSGDNTEAFF. CDR3 DNA sequence: TGTGCCAGCTCTGGGGATAACACTGAAGCTTTCTTT.